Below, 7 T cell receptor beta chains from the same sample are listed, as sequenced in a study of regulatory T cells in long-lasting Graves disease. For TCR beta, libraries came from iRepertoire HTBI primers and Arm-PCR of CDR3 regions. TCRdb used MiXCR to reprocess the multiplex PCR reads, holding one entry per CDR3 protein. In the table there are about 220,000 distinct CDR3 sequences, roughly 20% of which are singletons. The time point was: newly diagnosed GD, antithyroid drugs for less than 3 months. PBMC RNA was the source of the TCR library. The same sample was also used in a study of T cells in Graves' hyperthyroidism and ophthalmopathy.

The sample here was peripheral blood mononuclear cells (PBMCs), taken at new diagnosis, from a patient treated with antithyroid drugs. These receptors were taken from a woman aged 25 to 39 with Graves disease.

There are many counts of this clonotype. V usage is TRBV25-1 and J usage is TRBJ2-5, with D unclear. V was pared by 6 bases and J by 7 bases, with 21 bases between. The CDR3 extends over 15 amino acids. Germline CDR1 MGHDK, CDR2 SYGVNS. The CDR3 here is CASSEKGSFDATQYF. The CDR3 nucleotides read TGTGCCAGCAGCGAAAAAGGGTCCTTTGATGCGACCCAGTACTTC.

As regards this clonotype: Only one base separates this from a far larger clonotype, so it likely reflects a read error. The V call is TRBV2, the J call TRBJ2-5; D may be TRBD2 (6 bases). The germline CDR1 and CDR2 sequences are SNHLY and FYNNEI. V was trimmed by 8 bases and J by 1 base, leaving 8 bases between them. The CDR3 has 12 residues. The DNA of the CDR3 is TGTGCCAGCCGGGACTCCCAAGAGACCCAGTACTTC. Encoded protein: CASRDSQETQYF.

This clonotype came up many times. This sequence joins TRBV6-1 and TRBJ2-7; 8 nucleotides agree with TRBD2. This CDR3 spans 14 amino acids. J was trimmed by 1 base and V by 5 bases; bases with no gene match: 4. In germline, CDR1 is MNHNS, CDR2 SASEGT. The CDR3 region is CASSLLAGSYEQYF. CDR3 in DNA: TGTGCCAGCAGTCTCTTAGCGGGGTCCTACGAGCAGTACTTC.

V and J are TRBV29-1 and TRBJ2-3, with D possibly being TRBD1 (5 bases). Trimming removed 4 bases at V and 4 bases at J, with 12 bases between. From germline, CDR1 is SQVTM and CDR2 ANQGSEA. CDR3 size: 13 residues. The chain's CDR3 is CSVAVGVPDTQYF. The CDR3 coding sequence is TGCAGCGTTGCTGTAGGGGTTCCAGATACGCAGTATTTT.

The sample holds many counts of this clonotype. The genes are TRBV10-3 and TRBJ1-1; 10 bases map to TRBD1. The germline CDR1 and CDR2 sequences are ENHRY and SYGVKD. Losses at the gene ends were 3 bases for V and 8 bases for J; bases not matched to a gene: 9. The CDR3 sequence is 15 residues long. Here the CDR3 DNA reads TGTGCCATCAGTGACCCGGGACAGGGGCCACCAGAAGCTTTCTTT. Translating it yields CAISDPGQGPPEAFF.

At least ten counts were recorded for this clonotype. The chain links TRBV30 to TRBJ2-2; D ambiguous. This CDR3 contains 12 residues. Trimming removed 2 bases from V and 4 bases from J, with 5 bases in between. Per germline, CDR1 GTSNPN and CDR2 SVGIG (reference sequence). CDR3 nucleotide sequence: TGTGCCTGGAGTTCCCGCACCGGGGAGCTGTTTTTT. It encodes CAWSSRTGELFF. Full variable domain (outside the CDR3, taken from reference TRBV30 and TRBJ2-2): SQTIHQWPATLVQPVGSPLSLECTVEGTSNPNLYWYRQAAGRGLQLLFYSVGIGQISSEVPQNLSASRPQDRQFILSSKKLLLSDSGFYLCAWSSRTGELFFGEGSRLTVL.

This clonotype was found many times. CDR3 amino acids: CASSYSGRTDSGANVLTF. Here the CDR3 DNA reads TGTGCCAGCAGTTACTCGGGACGGACCGACTCTGGGGCCAACGTCCTGACTTTC. V and J are TRBV6-2 or TRBV6-3 and TRBJ2-6; either TRBD1 or TRBD2 may fit D (5 bases each). This CDR3 is 18 amino acids long. The V end was cut by 0 bases, the J end by 0 bases, with 12 bases between. Germline CDR1 reads MNHEY; CDR2 reads SVGEGT.